This T cell receptor (beta chain) was sequenced during a study of T cell changes during pregnancy in multiple sclerosis. TCRdb keeps only in-frame clones here, not all; method: immunoSEQ multiplex PCR. The sample records 75,000 to 90,000 clones, around 93% being singletons. With V trimmed by 2 bases and J by 2 bases, 8 bases remained unmatched. There are 16 residues in the CDR3. Germline V lookup: CDR1 SGHVS, CDR2 FQNEAQ. The TCR was taken from a female donor in good health, serving as a control in a pregnancy study. Some clones in this sample may be carry-over from other donors' samples. The sample consisted of PBMCs, taken in the first trimester of pregnancy. The chain recombines TRBV7-8 with TRBJ1-2, with 7 nucleotides matching TRBD1. The CDR3 protein is CASSLWAGGSNYGYTF. The CDR3 nucleotides are TGTGCCAGCAGCTTATGGGCAGGGGGGTCAAACTATGGCTACACCTTC.